Listed below are T cell receptor beta chains from one sample, sequenced in a study of early T cells in non-severe SARS-CoV-2 infection. TCRdb re-called the 5' RACE reads with MiXCR, one entry per CDR3 protein. The data hold roughly 26,000 distinct CDR3 sequences, with just over 4% observed a single time. Sequences were obtained from whole blood. The receptors come from an adult who was a healthcare worker with PCR-confirmed SARS-CoV-2 infection or an uninfected control (not recorded which). CDR3s include the opening cysteine and the closing phenylalanine or tryptophan. Fields, in order: V gene, J gene, CDR3 protein.

>TRBV30|TRBJ2-3
CAWSVSGEGTQYF
>TRBV10-3|TRBJ1-1
CAISPTGGDTEAFF
>TRBV13|TRBJ1-5
CASSPSGYNQPQHF
>TRBV29-1|TRBJ2-3
CSVDAGALDTQYF
>TRBV6-6|TRBJ2-7
CASSYSGRAYEQYF
>TRBV29-1|TRBJ2-7
CSVDRVISYEQYF
>TRBV4-1|TRBJ2-2
CASSQASGHTGELFF
>TRBV7-4|TRBJ1-1
CASSLLGGCDTEAFF
>TRBV10-2|TRBJ2-7
CASSMDLPYEQYF
>TRBV12-3/TRBV12-4|TRBJ2-2
CASSSSGRRTGELFF
>TRBV3-2|TRBJ1-6
CASSQDSGTGVSYNSPLHF
>TRBV5-1|TRBJ1-4
CASSWGRGAGDEKLFF
>TRBV12-3/TRBV12-4|TRBJ1-5
CASSPTGNQPQHF
>TRBV5-5|TRBJ1-5
CASSLINQPQHF
>TRBV25-1|TRBJ2-5
CASSEYRGPMETQYF
>TRBV11-2|TRBJ2-6
CASSPSRGANVLTF
>TRBV2|TRBJ2-3
CASSGPGGSADTQYF
>TRBV7-2|TRBJ2-5
CASSLAGSGKTQYF
>TRBV5-1|TRBJ2-5
CASSLGQVQETQYF
>TRBV10-2|TRBJ1-6
CASSDFRQGVSNSPLHF
>TRBV29-1|TRBJ2-1
CSVEQVYKLEQFF
>TRBV7-9|TRBJ1-5
CASSFLLAQHF
>TRBV18|TRBJ2-1
CASSPPGTVSYNEQFF
>TRBV4-1|TRBJ2-3
CASSQDQGPRLTQYF
>TRBV7-2|TRBJ2-7
CASRMTSGSKYEQYF
>TRBV3-1|TRBJ1-2
CASSPRRPDGYTF
>TRBV20-1|TRBJ1-6
CSARRTGYNSPLHF
>TRBV6-5|TRBJ2-7
CASSYQKTYEQYF
>TRBV12-3/TRBV12-4|TRBJ2-1
CASRRSGMPYNEQFF
>TRBV29-1|TRBJ2-3
CSVEAQGASDTQYF
>TRBV2|TRBJ1-5
CASSEGGALSNQPQHF
>TRBV5-1|TRBJ2-2
CASSLSVLGAGTGELFF
>TRBV7-9|TRBJ2-7
CASSLEGTGDEQYF
>TRBV7-8|TRBJ1-4
CASSLARMVSKGGQNEKLFF
>TRBV5-4|TRBJ1-1
CASSPDGGLNTEAFF
>TRBV7-3|TRBJ2-3
CASSLFYLWVTDTQYF
>TRBV5-5|TRBJ2-1
CASSWGQASEQFF
>TRBV3-1|TRBJ1-1
CASSQGVSMNTEAFF
>TRBV12-3/TRBV12-4|TRBJ2-3
CASRKTEHLLYF
>TRBV7-2|TRBJ2-5
CASSPTGTGETQYF